The rows below give T cell receptor beta chains drawn from one sample of a study of shared clonotypes between healthy human individuals. Libraries were prepared by immunoSEQ multiplex PCR; TCRdb keeps only in-frame clonotypes and omits some of them. The data contain hundreds of thousands of clones, about two thirds of them singletons. The specimen sequenced was memory CD4+ T cells sorted from blood. These receptors were obtained from a woman aged 25 to 39 in good health. Both conserved end residues are part of each CDR3. D genes are given only for firm matches. Clone sizes are given selectively: once, few, many, or a class where the clone is expanded.

clone size: -
J gene: TRBJ1-2
D gene: -
V gene: TRBV6-6
CDR3 DNA: TGTGCCAGCAGCATATCAGGGACGTCTAACTATGGCTACACCTTC
CDR3 protein: CASSISGTSNYGYTF

clone size: once
J gene: TRBJ2-7
D gene: -
V gene: TRBV11-2
CDR3 DNA: TGTGCCAGCAGCTCCCAGTCCTACGAGCAGTACTTC
CDR3 protein: CASSSQSYEQYF

clone size: -
J gene: TRBJ2-3
D gene: -
V gene: TRBV5-1
CDR3 DNA: TGCGCCAGCAGCTTGGTGATAGCGGTGGGGCTCACAGATACGCAGTATTTT
CDR3 protein: CASSLVIAVGLTDTQYF

clone size: -
J gene: TRBJ2-1
D gene: -
V gene: TRBV30
CDR3 DNA: TGTGCCTGGACCGTGGACTTGAATGAGCAGTTCTTC
CDR3 protein: CAWTVDLNEQFF

clone size: -
J gene: TRBJ1-1
D gene: TRBD1
V gene: TRBV18
CDR3 DNA: TGTGCCAGCTCGACACAGGGGGGGCGTGTGAACACTGAAGCTTTCTTT
CDR3 protein: CASSTQGGRVNTEAFF

clone size: -
J gene: TRBJ2-3
D gene: -
V gene: TRBV27
CDR3 DNA: TGTGCCAGCAGTTTTGTGGGTGAAACGCAGTATTTT
CDR3 protein: CASSFVGETQYF

clone size: -
J gene: TRBJ2-6
D gene: TRBD1
V gene: TRBV7-9
CDR3 DNA: TGTGCCAGCAGCTTATTGAACAGGGGGGACGGGGCCAACGTCCTGACTTTC
CDR3 protein: CASSLLNRGDGANVLTF

clone size: -
J gene: TRBJ1-2
D gene: -
V gene: TRBV15
CDR3 DNA: TGTGCCACCAGCAGAGATTTGGCCAGCCCTAACTATGGCTACACCTTC
CDR3 protein: CATSRDLASPNYGYTF

clone size: few
J gene: TRBJ2-2
D gene: -
V gene: TRBV7-9
CDR3 DNA: TGTGCCAGCCCCGACCCAGGGGTGGCGAACACCGGGGAGCTGTTTTTT
CDR3 protein: CASPDPGVANTGELFF

clone size: -
J gene: TRBJ1-5
D gene: -
V gene: TRBV28
CDR3 DNA: TGTGCCAGCAGTTCTTCCGTCCTGAATCAGCCCCAGCATTTT
CDR3 protein: CASSSSVLNQPQHF

clone size: once
J gene: TRBJ2-7
D gene: TRBD2
V gene: TRBV5-1
CDR3 DNA: TGCGCCAGCAGCAAAAGGACTAGCGGGGGCGACTACGAGCAGTACTTC
CDR3 protein: CASSKRTSGGDYEQYF

clone size: -
J gene: TRBJ2-1
D gene: TRBD2
V gene: TRBV4-2
CDR3 DNA: TGTGCCAGCAGCCTCCTACTAGCGGGAGCCTCCTACAATGAGCAGTTCTTC
CDR3 protein: CASSLLLAGASYNEQFF

clone size: -
J gene: TRBJ2-7
D gene: TRBD1
V gene: TRBV28
CDR3 DNA: TGTGCCAGCAGTTTAAATTTCGAGGACAGGGGCTACGAGCAGTACTTC
CDR3 protein: CASSLNFEDRGYEQYF

clone size: -
J gene: TRBJ2-7
D gene: TRBD1
V gene: TRBV14
CDR3 DNA: TGTGCCAGCAGCCGCGGGACAGGCCTGTTCGAGCAGTACTTC
CDR3 protein: CASSRGTGLFEQYF

clone size: -
J gene: TRBJ2-3
D gene: -
V gene: TRBV7-6
CDR3 DNA: TGTGCCAGCAGCCCTAAACTAGGTACAGAGGGCACAGATACGCAGTATTTT
CDR3 protein: CASSPKLGTEGTDTQYF

clone size: few
J gene: TRBJ2-7
D gene: -
V gene: TRBV10-3
CDR3 DNA: TGTGCCATCAGTGAGAGGGGGGCAGAGCAGTACTTC
CDR3 protein: CAISERGAEQYF

clone size: -
J gene: TRBJ1-1
D gene: -
V gene: TRBV28
CDR3 DNA: TGTGCCAGCAGTTTGGCAGGGACGTACACTGAAGCTTTCTTT
CDR3 protein: CASSLAGTYTEAFF

clone size: -
J gene: TRBJ2-1
D gene: -
V gene: TRBV29-1
CDR3 DNA: TGCAGCCACGGGACGAACAATGAGCAGTTCTTC
CDR3 protein: CSHGTNNEQFF

clone size: few
J gene: TRBJ1-1
D gene: -
V gene: TRBV6-1
CDR3 DNA: TGTGCCAGCAGTGTCGAGATCCTGAACACTGAAGCTTTCTTT
CDR3 protein: CASSVEILNTEAFF

clone size: -
J gene: TRBJ1-1
D gene: TRBD1
V gene: TRBV28
CDR3 DNA: TGTGCCAGCAGTTTAGGGACAGAGACGGGAACTTTCTTT
CDR3 protein: CASSLGTETGTFF

clone size: -
J gene: TRBJ2-7
D gene: TRBD2
V gene: TRBV28
CDR3 DNA: TGTGCCAGCAGTCCAAGGGTAAGGGCTAGCGGCAACTACGAGCAGTACTTC
CDR3 protein: CASSPRVRASGNYEQYF

clone size: -
J gene: TRBJ2-5
D gene: TRBD2
V gene: TRBV5-1
CDR3 DNA: TGCGCCAGCAGCCCCGGGACCGGGAGGGGAGAGACCCAGTACTTC
CDR3 protein: CASSPGTGRGETQYF

clone size: -
J gene: TRBJ2-5
D gene: TRBD2
V gene: TRBV6-1
CDR3 DNA: TGTGCCAGCAGTGAATTAGTGGGGGGGGAGACCCAGTACTTC
CDR3 protein: CASSELVGGETQYF

clone size: -
J gene: TRBJ2-5
D gene: -
V gene: TRBV2
CDR3 DNA: TGTGCCAGCAGTGCAAGGAGCGCTGGGGAGACCCAGTACTTC
CDR3 protein: CASSARSAGETQYF

clone size: -
J gene: TRBJ2-6
D gene: -
V gene: TRBV6-1
CDR3 DNA: TGTGCCAGCGGTGACAGTTCAACTGGGGCCAACGTCCTGACTTTC
CDR3 protein: CASGDSSTGANVLTF

clone size: -
J gene: TRBJ2-7
D gene: TRBD2
V gene: TRBV11-2
CDR3 DNA: TGTGCCAGCAGAGGGACTAGCGCTTACGAGCAGTACTTC
CDR3 protein: CASRGTSAYEQYF

clone size: -
J gene: TRBJ2-1
D gene: -
V gene: TRBV28
CDR3 DNA: TGTGCCAGTGGCGGGCTCTACAATGAGCAGTTCTTC
CDR3 protein: CASGGLYNEQFF

clone size: -
J gene: TRBJ2-2
D gene: TRBD2
V gene: TRBV2
CDR3 DNA: TGTGCCAGCACCGCAAGGACTAGCGGCACCGGGGAGCTGTTTTTT
CDR3 protein: CASTARTSGTGELFF

clone size: -
J gene: TRBJ2-1
D gene: TRBD2
V gene: TRBV5-4
CDR3 DNA: TGTGCCAGCAGCTTGGATGAGTGGACTAGGAGTGAGCAGTTCTTC
CDR3 protein: CASSLDEWTRSEQFF

clone size: few
J gene: TRBJ2-2
D gene: -
V gene: TRBV30
CDR3 DNA: TGTGCCTGGAGGGGGCAGGGGTCGACCGGGGAGCTGTTTTTT
CDR3 protein: CAWRGQGSTGELFF

clone size: -
J gene: TRBJ2-2
D gene: TRBD1
V gene: TRBV27
CDR3 DNA: TGTGCCAGCAGTTTCTCGGGACAGGGTCGAACCGGGGAGCTGTTTTTT
CDR3 protein: CASSFSGQGRTGELFF

clone size: -
J gene: TRBJ2-7
D gene: TRBD2
V gene: TRBV9
CDR3 DNA: TGTGCCAGCAGCGCCCAAGCCGGGACTAGCGGGAGTGTCAGCTCCTACGAGCAGTACTTC
CDR3 protein: CASSAQAGTSGSVSSYEQYF

clone size: few
J gene: TRBJ2-1
D gene: TRBD2
V gene: TRBV5-1
CDR3 DNA: TGCGCCAGCAGTCCAGATAATAGCGGGTATGAGCAGTTCTTC
CDR3 protein: CASSPDNSGYEQFF

clone size: -
J gene: TRBJ2-6
D gene: -
V gene: TRBV10-3
CDR3 DNA: TGTGCCATCAGTGAGGGACTCTCTGGGGCCAACGTCCTGACTTTC
CDR3 protein: CAISEGLSGANVLTF

clone size: -
J gene: TRBJ2-1
D gene: TRBD2
V gene: TRBV4-1
CDR3 DNA: TGCGCCAGCAGCCGCGGCGGGAGCTCCTACAATGAGCAGTTCTTC
CDR3 protein: CASSRGGSSYNEQFF

clone size: -
J gene: TRBJ2-7
D gene: TRBD2
V gene: TRBV2
CDR3 DNA: TGTGCCAGCAGCTTAGCGGGACTGTCCTACGAGCAGTACTTC
CDR3 protein: CASSLAGLSYEQYF

clone size: -
J gene: TRBJ2-3
D gene: TRBD1
V gene: TRBV5-1
CDR3 DNA: TGCGCCAGCAGCTTGGACGGGACAGGGGGAACGCAGTATTTT
CDR3 protein: CASSLDGTGGTQYF

clone size: once
J gene: TRBJ2-7
D gene: TRBD2
V gene: TRBV11-2
CDR3 DNA: TGTGCCAGCAGCTTAGGATCAGGACTAGCCGCCTACGAGCAGTACTTC
CDR3 protein: CASSLGSGLAAYEQYF

clone size: -
J gene: TRBJ2-3
D gene: TRBD2
V gene: TRBV25-1
CDR3 DNA: TGTGCCAGCAGTGACCGGGGGGGGGCCACAGATACGCAGTATTTT
CDR3 protein: CASSDRGGATDTQYF

clone size: few
J gene: TRBJ2-7
D gene: -
V gene: TRBV5-1
CDR3 DNA: TGCGCCAGCAGCCCCCCGCAAGCGCAATCCTACGAGCAGTACTTC
CDR3 protein: CASSPPQAQSYEQYF

clone size: -
J gene: TRBJ1-1
D gene: TRBD1
V gene: TRBV30
CDR3 DNA: TGTGCCTGGAGCGATACAGGGGCGGCTGAAGCTTTCTTT
CDR3 protein: CAWSDTGAAEAFF

clone size: -
J gene: TRBJ1-2
D gene: -
V gene: TRBV6-5
CDR3 DNA: TGTGCCAGCACCACCTCTCCGACAGCTAACTATGGCTACACCTTC
CDR3 protein: CASTTSPTANYGYTF

clone size: -
J gene: TRBJ2-7
D gene: -
V gene: TRBV14
CDR3 DNA: TGTGCCAGCAGCCGGGGACTGGCGATCCTGGACTTC
CDR3 protein: CASSRGLAILDF

clone size: -
J gene: TRBJ2-7
D gene: -
V gene: TRBV25-1
CDR3 DNA: TGTGCCAGCTCACCTACTGGGAGGCACGGCGAGCAGTACTTC
CDR3 protein: CASSPTGRHGEQYF

clone size: once
J gene: TRBJ1-3
D gene: TRBD1
V gene: TRBV28
CDR3 DNA: TGTGCCAGCAGTTCAGGGACAGGGCGAAACACCATATATTTT
CDR3 protein: CASSSGTGRNTIYF

clone size: -
J gene: TRBJ2-7
D gene: -
V gene: TRBV5-1
CDR3 DNA: TGCGCCAGCAGCCTGGGGACATCTATAGGGGTTTACGAGCAGTACTTC
CDR3 protein: CASSLGTSIGVYEQYF

clone size: -
J gene: TRBJ2-5
D gene: TRBD2
V gene: TRBV11-2
CDR3 DNA: TGTGCCAGCAGCTTTAGCGGGGAAGAGACCCAGTACTTC
CDR3 protein: CASSFSGEETQYF

clone size: few
J gene: TRBJ1-1
D gene: -
V gene: TRBV19
CDR3 DNA: TGTGCCAGTAGTTCCGGACACAACACTGAAGCTTTCTTT
CDR3 protein: CASSSGHNTEAFF

clone size: -
J gene: TRBJ1-2
D gene: -
V gene: TRBV5-6
CDR3 DNA: TGTGCCAGCAGCTATGGGGGAGGGTTGGGCCCTGGCTACACCTTC
CDR3 protein: CASSYGGGLGPGYTF

clone size: -
J gene: TRBJ1-3
D gene: TRBD1
V gene: TRBV28
CDR3 DNA: TGTGCCAGCAGTTTAGACAGGGCTGGAAACACCATATATTTT
CDR3 protein: CASSLDRAGNTIYF

clone size: few
J gene: TRBJ2-7
D gene: -
V gene: TRBV25-1
CDR3 DNA: TGTGCCAGCAGTGAATCCGAGGGTATGAACGAGCAGTACTTC
CDR3 protein: CASSESEGMNEQYF

clone size: -
J gene: TRBJ2-2
D gene: -
V gene: TRBV7-6
CDR3 DNA: TGTGCCAGCAGCTTAGGTTGGAGCGGCACTAACGGGGAGCTGTTTTTT
CDR3 protein: CASSLGWSGTNGELFF

clone size: -
J gene: TRBJ2-6
D gene: TRBD1
V gene: TRBV6-5
CDR3 DNA: TGTGCCAGCAACAGACAGGGAAGCGGGGCCAACGTCCTGACTTTC
CDR3 protein: CASNRQGSGANVLTF

clone size: -
J gene: TRBJ2-6
D gene: -
V gene: TRBV5-1
CDR3 DNA: TGCGCCAGCAGCTTGACCGCGGGAACTGGGGCCAACGTCCTGACTTTC
CDR3 protein: CASSLTAGTGANVLTF

clone size: -
J gene: TRBJ1-1
D gene: TRBD1
V gene: TRBV27
CDR3 DNA: TGTGCCAGCAGTGACATACAGGGGATAGGGATGAACACTGAAGCTTTCTTT
CDR3 protein: CASSDIQGIGMNTEAFF

clone size: few
J gene: TRBJ1-3
D gene: TRBD1
V gene: TRBV27
CDR3 DNA: TGTGCCAGCAGAAGACAGGGCCTTGAAAACACCATATATTTT
CDR3 protein: CASRRQGLENTIYF

clone size: -
J gene: TRBJ2-1
D gene: -
V gene: TRBV4-2
CDR3 DNA: TGTGCCAGCAGCCAAGATCGGGGCTCCTCGACTTACAATGAGCAGTTCTTC
CDR3 protein: CASSQDRGSSTYNEQFF